This is a list of T cell receptor beta chains from one sample in a study of patients and donors after allogeneic stem cell transplantation. Each CDR3 protein is one row after TCRdb ran MiXCR on the RT-PCR reads. The data show some 880,000 distinct CDR3 sequences, roughly 18% seen once. Sequencing was done on a sample of blood, either unsorted or a sorted T cell fraction (not recorded which). The receptor set was obtained from a human donor who was either an allogeneic HSCT recipient or a stem cell or donor lymphocyte infusion donor (not recorded which). It is not recorded whose cells these are; they may come from a transplant donor. The CDR3 runs from the conserved cysteine through the conserved F or W. The order of the fields is V gene, clone size, J gene, D gene, CDR3 DNA, CDR3 protein. The D gene is left open where the match is weak. Only part of the rows carry a size: once, few, many, or a class if the clone is expanded.

>TRBV2|NA|TRBJ2-3|TRBD2
TGTGCCAGCACCCTAGAAGGGAGGGGACTAGCGGGAGATACGCAGTATTTT
CASTLEGRGLAGDTQYF
>TRBV12-3/TRBV12-4|few|TRBJ2-4|TRBD1
TGTGCCAGCAGCGCCGGACAGGGTTGGGCCAAAAACATTCAGTACTTC
CASSAGQGWAKNIQYF
>TRBV18|few|TRBJ1-6|NA
TGTGCCAGCTCACCACTCAAGGGTGTGAGTTCACCCCTCCACTTT
CASSPLKGVSSPLHF
>TRBV12-3/TRBV12-4|few|TRBJ1-3|NA
TGTGCCAGCAGTTTTTCACTCAGGCCAGGAGCTGGAAACACCATATATTTT
CASSFSLRPGAGNTIYF
>TRBV4-3|NA|TRBJ2-1|NA
TGCGCCAGCAGCCGAGTTGGGGGGGCCTTCAATGAGCAGTTCTTC
CASSRVGGAFNEQFF
>TRBV3-1|few|TRBJ2-5|TRBD2
TGTGCCAGCAGCCTCGGGACTAGCGTTGAGACCCAGTACTTC
CASSLGTSVETQYF
>TRBV11-2|many|TRBJ2-7|TRBD2
TGTGCCAGCAGCTTACCGGCTAGCGGCCAATACGAGCAGTACTTC
CASSLPASGQYEQYF
>TRBV20-1|few|TRBJ2-7|TRBD2
TGCAGTGCTAGAGATGATGCGGGGGACGAGCAGTACTTC
CSARDDAGDEQYF
>TRBV7-2|few|TRBJ1-3|NA
TGTGCCAGCAGCCCGAGAGTTACAGGGCCTACTGGAAACACCATATATTTT
CASSPRVTGPTGNTIYF
>TRBV18|NA|TRBJ1-3|NA
TGTGCCAGCACAGGGACCCTTGGGACTGGAAACACCATATATTTT
CASTGTLGTGNTIYF
>TRBV5-1|few|TRBJ2-7|NA
TGCGCCAGCAGCTTGGGGGAGCAGTTTTACGAGCAGTACTTC
CASSLGEQFYEQYF